This T cell receptor beta chain comes out of a study of T cell changes during pregnancy in multiple sclerosis. With 1 base removed from V and 8 bases from J, the gap between germline ends came to 11 bases. Germline lookup yields CDR1 MGHRA and CDR2 YSYEKL. The CDR3 length is 13 residues. Data came from immunoSEQ multiplex PCR; TCRdb stores just in-frame clones and leaves some out. The table shows roughly 80,000 clones, with approximately 90% occurring only once. Source: peripheral blood, taken before pregnancy. V usage is TRBV4-1 and J usage is TRBJ1-1, with D possibly TRBD1 on 5 matching bases. This receptor was taken from a female donor with multiple sclerosis, enrolled in a pregnancy study. The CDR3 DNA reads TGCGCCAGCAGCCAAGCAGGGTTTGTCGAAGCTTTCTTT. Its protein is CASSQAGFVEAFF.